These 10 T cell receptor beta chains were sequenced from one sample in a study of shared clonotypes between healthy human individuals. Some clones are missing from TCRdb's copy, which holds only in-frame ones; the method was immunoSEQ multiplex PCR. Among some 2,100,000 clones listed, 90% to 96% were seen once. Material for sequencing was naive CD4+ T cells sorted from blood. Subset given: CD45RA+ positively selected. These receptor sequences come from a man younger than 30 in good health.

V is TRBV19 and J is TRBJ1-3, with 10 bases identical to TRBD1. After removal of 5 bases from V and 1 base from J, the junction contained 5 bases not matched to a gene. The CDR3 is 16 amino acids. Germline CDR1 is LNHDA and CDR2 is SQIVND (reference sequence). The CDR3 nucleotides read TGTGCCAGTAGTTACGGGACAGGGGATTCTGGAAACACCATATATTTT. It codes for CASSYGTGDSGNTIYF.

The chain employs TRBV7-3 and TRBJ2-1; maybe TRBD1 (5 bases). This CDR3 comprises 17 residues. Germline values: CDR1 SGHTA, CDR2 FQGTGA. V dropped 5 bases and J dropped 5 bases, with 22 bases sitting between them. CDR3: CASSQKWPKGSNNEQFF. For the CDR3, the DNA is TGTGCCAGCAGCCAAAAATGGCCGAAGGGGTCAAACAATGAGCAGTTCTTC.

The chain carries TRBV7-8 and TRBJ2-7; TRBD2 matches 7 bases. Germline V gives CDR1 SGHVS, CDR2 FQNEAQ. This CDR3 has 16 residues. With 5 bases clipped from V and 7 bases from J, the junction kept 17 bases outside the gene matches. The CDR3 sequence: CASSPGGEGPLGEQYF. CDR3 nucleotides: TGTGCCAGCAGCCCTGGCGGGGAGGGTCCTTTAGGAGAGCAGTACTTC. The full variable domain, rest sourced from reference TRBV7-8 and TRBJ2-7, is GAGVSQSPRYKVAKRGQDVALRCDPISGHVSLFWYQQALGQGPEFLTYFQNEAQLDKSGLPSDRFFAERPEGSVSTLKIQRTQQEDSAVYLCASSPGGEGPLGEQYFGPGTRLTVT.

The V gene is TRBV5-1, the J gene TRBJ2-7; 10 nucleotides match TRBD1. The CDR3 sequence is 13 residues long. The V gene's germline CDR1 is SGHRS and CDR2 YFSETQ. V dropped 4 bases and J dropped 5; count of bases not matched to a gene: 3. CDR3: CASSKGTGDEQYF. CDR3 in DNA: TGCGCCAGCAGCAAGGGGACAGGGGACGAGCAGTACTTC.

About this clone: At the DNA level, this CDR3 is encoded by other sequences in the same sample as well. The V and J genes are TRBV5-1 and TRBJ2-6; maybe TRBD2 (6 bases). The length of the CDR3 is 17 residues. Germline-derived CDR1 and CDR2 are SGHRS and YFSETQ. The germline V and J ends were trimmed by 0 bases and 1 base, with 11 bases remaining between them. The CDR3: CASSLGGRGSGANVLTF. The CDR3, as DNA: TGCGCCAGCAGCTTGGGAGGGCGGGGTTCTGGGGCCAACGTCCTGACTTTC.

The rearrangement uses TRBV10-3 and TRBJ2-6; no definite D call. The CDR3 loop spans 17 amino acids. V lost 6 bases, J lost 0 bases, and 15 bases lay in between. Germline-derived CDR1 and CDR2 are ENHRY and SYGVKD. The DNA of the CDR3 is TGTGCCATCAGCCCCGACCGTTTATTCTCTGGGGCCAACGTCCTGACTTTC. Amino acid sequence: CAISPDRLFSGANVLTF.

This chain joins TRBV11-1 and TRBJ1-2; the D gene is possibly TRBD1 (6 bases). Germline CDR1 is SGHAT and CDR2 is FQDESV (reference sequence). V was pared by 1 base and J by 4 bases, with 10 bases between. CDR3 size: 14 residues. CDR3 DNA sequence: TGTGCCAGCAGCTTAGACGGGGGGCCCTATGGCTACACCTTC. This codes for CASSLDGGPYGYTF.

The table lists this clone with a count of one. This chain connects TRBV30 to TRBJ1-2; no definite D call. The ends were cut back, 5 bases at V and 8 bases at J, with 9 bases in the middle. This CDR3 is built from 10 residues. Germline V gene lookup returns CDR1 GTSNPN and CDR2 SVGIG (reference sequence). The CDR3 sequence: CAWANVGYTF. CDR3 DNA sequence: TGTGCCTGGGCTAACGTCGGCTACACCTTC.

Comment on this clone: The sample carries other DNA sequences with the same CDR3. This rearrangement joins TRBV6-5 to TRBJ1-2, with TRBD1 matching 9 bases. The CDR3 has 14 amino acids. J was trimmed by 8 bases and V by 6 bases; bases with no gene match: 10. Germline CDR1 reads MNHEY; CDR2 reads SVGAGI. CDR3 DNA: TGTGCCAGCAGGGGACAGGGCTTCTCTCAAGGCTACACCTTC. Its protein product is CASRGQGFSQGYTF.

CDR3 coding DNA: TGTGCCAGCAGCTTGTTCCTAGCGCCCTACAATGAGCAGTTCTTC. It specifies CASSLFLAPYNEQFF. The chain recombines TRBV5-4 with TRBJ2-1; D might be TRBD2 (6 bases). The CDR3 has 15 amino acids. Trimming removed 1 base at V and 2 bases at J, with 10 bases between. Germline loops: CDR1 SGHNT, CDR2 YYREEE (reference sequence).